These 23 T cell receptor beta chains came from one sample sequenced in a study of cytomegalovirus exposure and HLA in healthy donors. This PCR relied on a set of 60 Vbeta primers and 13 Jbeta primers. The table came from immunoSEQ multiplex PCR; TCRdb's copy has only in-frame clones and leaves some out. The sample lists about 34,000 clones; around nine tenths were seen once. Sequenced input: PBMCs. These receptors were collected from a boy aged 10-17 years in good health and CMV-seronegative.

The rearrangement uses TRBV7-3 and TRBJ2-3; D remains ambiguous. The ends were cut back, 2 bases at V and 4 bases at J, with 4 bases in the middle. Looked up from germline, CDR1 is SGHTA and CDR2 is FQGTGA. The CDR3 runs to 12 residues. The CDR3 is CASSLGPDTQYF. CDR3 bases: TGTGCCAGCAGCTTAGGCCCAGATACGCAGTATTTT.

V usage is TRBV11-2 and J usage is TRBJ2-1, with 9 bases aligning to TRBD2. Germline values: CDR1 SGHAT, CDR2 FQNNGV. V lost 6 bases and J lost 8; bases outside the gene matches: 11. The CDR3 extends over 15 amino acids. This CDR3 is CASRFPGLAAYEQFF. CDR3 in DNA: TGTGCCAGCAGATTTCCGGGACTAGCTGCGTATGAGCAGTTCTTC.

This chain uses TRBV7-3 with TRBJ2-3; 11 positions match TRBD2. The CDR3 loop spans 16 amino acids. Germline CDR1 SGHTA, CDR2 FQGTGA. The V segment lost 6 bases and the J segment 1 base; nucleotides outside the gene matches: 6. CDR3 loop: CASSLYSGGGTDTQYF. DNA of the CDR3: TGTGCCAGCAGTCTCTATAGCGGGGGGGGCACAGATACGCAGTATTTT.

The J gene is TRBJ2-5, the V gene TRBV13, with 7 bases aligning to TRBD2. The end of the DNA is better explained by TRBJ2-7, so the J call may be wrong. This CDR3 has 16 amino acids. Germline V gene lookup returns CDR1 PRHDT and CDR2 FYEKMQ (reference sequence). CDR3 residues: CASSPLASGTNYEQYF. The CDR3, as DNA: TGTGCCAGCAGCCCCCTCGCCTCCGGGACTAACTACGAGCAGTACTTC.

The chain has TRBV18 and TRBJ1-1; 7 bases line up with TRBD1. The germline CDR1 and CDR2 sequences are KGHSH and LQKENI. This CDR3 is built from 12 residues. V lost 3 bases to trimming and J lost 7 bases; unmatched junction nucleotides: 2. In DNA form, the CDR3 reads TGTGCCAGCTCACCCGGGACAGTTGAAGCTTTCTTT. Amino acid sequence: CASSPGTVEAFF.

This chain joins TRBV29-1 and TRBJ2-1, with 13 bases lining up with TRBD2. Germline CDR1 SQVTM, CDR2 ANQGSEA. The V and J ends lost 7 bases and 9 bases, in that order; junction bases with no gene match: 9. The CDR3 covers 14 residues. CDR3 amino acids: CSADTSGGVIEQFF. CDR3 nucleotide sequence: TGCAGCGCAGATACTAGCGGGGGGGTGATTGAGCAGTTCTTC.

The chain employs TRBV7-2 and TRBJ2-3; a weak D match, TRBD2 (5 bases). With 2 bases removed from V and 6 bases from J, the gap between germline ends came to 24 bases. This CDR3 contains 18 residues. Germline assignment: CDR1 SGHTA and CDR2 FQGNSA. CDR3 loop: CASSLLKASLGGTDTQYF. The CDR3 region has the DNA TGTGCCAGCAGCTTATTAAAGGCTAGCTTAGGTGGAACCGATACGCAGTATTTT.

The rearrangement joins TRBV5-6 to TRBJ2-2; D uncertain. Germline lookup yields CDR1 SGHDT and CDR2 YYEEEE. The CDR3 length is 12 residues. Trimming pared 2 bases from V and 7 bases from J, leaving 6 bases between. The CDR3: CASSFEHGELFF. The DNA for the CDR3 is TGTGCCAGCAGCTTCGAACACGGGGAGCTGTTTTTT. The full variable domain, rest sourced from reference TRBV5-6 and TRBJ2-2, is DAGVTQSPTHLIKTRGQQVTLRCSPKSGHDTVSWYQQALGQGPQFIFQYYEEEERQRGNFPDRFSGHQFPNYSSELNVNALLLGDSALYLCASSFEHGELFFGEGSRLTVL.

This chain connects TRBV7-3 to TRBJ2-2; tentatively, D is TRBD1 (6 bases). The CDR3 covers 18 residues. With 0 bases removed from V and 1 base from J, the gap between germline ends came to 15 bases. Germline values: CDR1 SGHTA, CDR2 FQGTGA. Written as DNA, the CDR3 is TGTGCCAGCAGCTTAACTCATAACAGGGAAATGAACACCGGGGAGCTGTTTTTT. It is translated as CASSLTHNREMNTGELFF.

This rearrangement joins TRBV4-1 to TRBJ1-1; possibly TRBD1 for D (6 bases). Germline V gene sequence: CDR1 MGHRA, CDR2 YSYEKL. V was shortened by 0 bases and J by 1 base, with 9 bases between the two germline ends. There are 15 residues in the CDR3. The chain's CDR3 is CASSQDRGWNTEAFF. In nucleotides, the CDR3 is TGCGCCAGCAGCCAAGACAGGGGATGGAACACTGAAGCTTTCTTT.

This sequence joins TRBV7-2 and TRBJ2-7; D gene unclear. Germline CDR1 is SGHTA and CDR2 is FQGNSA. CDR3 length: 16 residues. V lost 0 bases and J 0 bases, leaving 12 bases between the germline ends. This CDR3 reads CASSLALQGYSYEQYF. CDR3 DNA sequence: TGTGCCAGCAGCTTAGCACTACAAGGATACTCCTACGAGCAGTACTTC.

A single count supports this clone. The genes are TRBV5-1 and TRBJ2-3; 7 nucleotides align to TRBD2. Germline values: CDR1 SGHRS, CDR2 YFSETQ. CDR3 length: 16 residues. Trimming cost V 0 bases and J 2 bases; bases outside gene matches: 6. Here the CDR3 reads CASSLVVGGYTDTQYF. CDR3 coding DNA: TGCGCCAGCAGCTTGGTGGTCGGGGGGTACACAGATACGCAGTATTTT.

The CDR3 sequence is CASSLRGLGYGYTF. The CDR3 DNA sequence: TGTGCCAGCAGCCTTAGGGGGCTCGGCTATGGCTACACCTTC. This chain joins TRBV7-2 and TRBJ1-2, with 7 nucleotides matching TRBD1. The CDR3 is 14 residues long. Germline loops: CDR1 SGHTA, CDR2 FQGNSA. V dropped 5 bases and J dropped 4; count of bases not matched to a gene: 7.

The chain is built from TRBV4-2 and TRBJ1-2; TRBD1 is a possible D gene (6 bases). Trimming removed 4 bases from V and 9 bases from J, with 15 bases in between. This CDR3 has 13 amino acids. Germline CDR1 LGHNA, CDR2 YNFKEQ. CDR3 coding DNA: TGTGCCAGCAGCCCCCCTCAGGGGCTACGCTACACCTTC. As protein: CASSPPQGLRYTF.

CDR3: CASSKDIKGLSEQYF. The CDR3 DNA sequence: TGTGCCAGTAGTAAGGACATTAAGGGTCTCAGCGAGCAGTACTTC. This chain uses TRBV19 with TRBJ2-7; a weak D match, TRBD1 (5 bases). Trimming stripped 4 bases from V and 6 bases from J, with 19 bases between. Germline loops: CDR1 LNHDA, CDR2 SQIVND (reference sequence). CDR3 size: 15 residues.

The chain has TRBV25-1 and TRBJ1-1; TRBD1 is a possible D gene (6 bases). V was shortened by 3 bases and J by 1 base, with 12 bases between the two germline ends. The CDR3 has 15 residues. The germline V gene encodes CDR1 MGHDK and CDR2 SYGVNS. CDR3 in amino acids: CASSDEGGKNTEAFF. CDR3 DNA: TGTGCCAGCAGTGATGAGGGGGGGAAGAACACTGAAGCTTTCTTT.

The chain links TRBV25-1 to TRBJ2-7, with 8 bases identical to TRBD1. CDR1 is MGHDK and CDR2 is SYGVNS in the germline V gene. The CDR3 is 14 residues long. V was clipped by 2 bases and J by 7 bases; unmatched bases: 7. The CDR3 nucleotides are TGTGCCAGCAGTGAAGACAGGGGCCATAGGGAGCAGTACTTC. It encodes CASSEDRGHREQYF.

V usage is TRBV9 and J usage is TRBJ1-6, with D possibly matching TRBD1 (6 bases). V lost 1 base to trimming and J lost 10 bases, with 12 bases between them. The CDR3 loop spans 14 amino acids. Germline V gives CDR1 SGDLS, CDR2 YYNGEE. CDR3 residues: CASSVRAGESPLHF. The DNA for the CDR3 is TGTGCCAGCAGCGTACGGGCAGGGGAATCACCCCTCCACTTT.

The DNA for the CDR3 is TGTGCCAGCAGACAGGGGAGCAATCAGCCCCAGCATTTT. This sequence encodes CASRQGSNQPQHF. The rearrangement uses TRBV6-6 and TRBJ1-5; 7 nucleotides line up with TRBD1. The J segment lost 1 base and the V segment lost 6 bases, leaving 0 bases of the junction unmatched. Germline V gene data show CDR1 as MNHNY and CDR2 as SVGAGI (reference sequence). The CDR3 consists of 13 residues.

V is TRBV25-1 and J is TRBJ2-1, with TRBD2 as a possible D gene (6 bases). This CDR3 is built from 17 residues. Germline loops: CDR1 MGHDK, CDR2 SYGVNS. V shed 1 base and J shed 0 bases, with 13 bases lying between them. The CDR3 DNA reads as TGTGCCAGCAGTGAATTTTATCGGGGGAGCTCCTACAATGAGCAGTTCTTC. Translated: CASSEFYRGSSYNEQFF.

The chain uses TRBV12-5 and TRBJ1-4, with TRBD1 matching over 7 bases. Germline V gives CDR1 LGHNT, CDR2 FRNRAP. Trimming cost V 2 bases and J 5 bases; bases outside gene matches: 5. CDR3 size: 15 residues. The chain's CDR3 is CASGLWDSLNEKLFF. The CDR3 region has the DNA TGTGCTAGTGGTTTGTGGGACAGCTTAAATGAAAAACTGTTTTTT.

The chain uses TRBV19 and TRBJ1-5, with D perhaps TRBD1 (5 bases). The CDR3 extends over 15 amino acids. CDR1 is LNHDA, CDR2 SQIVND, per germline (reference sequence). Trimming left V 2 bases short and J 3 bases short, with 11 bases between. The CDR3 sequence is CASSILSGPNQPQHF. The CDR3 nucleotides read TGTGCCAGTAGTATATTATCAGGGCCCAATCAGCCCCAGCATTTT.

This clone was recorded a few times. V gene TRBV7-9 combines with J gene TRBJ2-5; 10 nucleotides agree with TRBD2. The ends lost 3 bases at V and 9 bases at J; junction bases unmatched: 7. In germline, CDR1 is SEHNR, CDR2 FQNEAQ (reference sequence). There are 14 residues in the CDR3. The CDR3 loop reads CASSFSGGLPSQYF. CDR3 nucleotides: TGTGCCAGCAGCTTTAGCGGGGGGCTACCCTCCCAGTACTTC.